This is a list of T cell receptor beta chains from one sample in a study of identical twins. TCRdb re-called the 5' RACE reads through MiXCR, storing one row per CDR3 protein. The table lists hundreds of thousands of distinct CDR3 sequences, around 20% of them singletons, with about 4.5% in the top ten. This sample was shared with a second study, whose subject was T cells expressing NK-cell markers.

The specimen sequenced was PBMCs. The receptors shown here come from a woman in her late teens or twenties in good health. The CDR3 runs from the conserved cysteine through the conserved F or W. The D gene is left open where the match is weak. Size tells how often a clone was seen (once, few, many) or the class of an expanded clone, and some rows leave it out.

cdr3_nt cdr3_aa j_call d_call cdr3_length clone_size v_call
TGTGCCAGCAGTGGCCAGCGGTTCTACGAGCAGTACTTC CASSGQRFYEQYF TRBJ2-7 - 13 - TRBV12-3/TRBV12-4
TGTGCCAGCAGTTACCGGGACAGGGGAGCCTACGAGCAGTACTTC CASSYRDRGAYEQYF TRBJ2-7 TRBD1 15 few TRBV6-5
TGTGCCAGCAGCGCCCCCGGACTTCTTTGGGCTAATGAGCAGTTCTTC CASSAPGLLWANEQFF TRBJ2-1 - 16 - TRBV9
TGTGCCAGCAGCTGGACAGGGGGCTACGAGCAGTACTTC CASSWTGGYEQYF TRBJ2-7 TRBD1 13 few TRBV2
TGTGCCAGCAGCTTTAGGGGGACTAGCGACTACGAGCAGTACTTC CASSFRGTSDYEQYF TRBJ2-7 TRBD2 15 - TRBV7-2
TGTGCCAGCAGCTTAGACTCAGTTACTTACAATGAGCAGTTCTTC CASSLDSVTYNEQFF TRBJ2-1 - 15 - TRBV7-2
TGCGCCAGCAGCCCACAAGGCGAACGGGAGCTTTACGAGCAGTACTTC CASSPQGERELYEQYF TRBJ2-7 - 16 - TRBV4-3
TGCAGCGTTGAAGAGCGCACCGGGGAGCTGTTTTTT CSVEERTGELFF TRBJ2-2 - 12 many TRBV29-1
TGTGCCAGCGGGATATACAGGGAAGCCCCCTCGGGTGGGGCCAACGTCCTGACTTTC CASGIYREAPSGGANVLTF TRBJ2-6 - 19 few TRBV6-8
TGTGCCAGCAGTTACTCGAGGCAGGCGTCCTTCGAGCAGTACTTC CASSYSRQASFEQYF TRBJ2-7 - 15 - TRBV6-5
TGTGCCAGCAGTGAGGTTGATAGGACGCAAGAGACCCAGTACTTC CASSEVDRTQETQYF TRBJ2-5 - 15 - TRBV2
TGTGCCAGCAAGGACATTAGACCTCTGGACTACACCTTC CASKDIRPLDYTF TRBJ1-2 - 13 many TRBV4-2
TGCAGCGTTGAAGTGCAGGGCGGGAACACTGAAGCTTTCTTT CSVEVQGGNTEAFF TRBJ1-1 - 14 - TRBV29-1
TGTGCCAGCAGTTCCTTGCTAGCGGATTCCTACAATGAGCAGTTCTTC CASSSLLADSYNEQFF TRBJ2-1 TRBD2 16 few TRBV6-5
TGTGCCAGCAGCGGGGGACAACTACGCGAGCAGTACTTC CASSGGQLREQYF TRBJ2-7 - 13 - TRBV5-5
TGCGCCAGCAGCCAATACCGGACAGGGCCAGATACGCAGTATTTT CASSQYRTGPDTQYF TRBJ2-3 TRBD1 15 - TRBV4-3
TGTGCCAGCAACGTAGGTAGCTATGGCTACACCTTC CASNVGSYGYTF TRBJ1-2 - 12 many TRBV25-1